The rows below give T cell receptor beta chains drawn from one sample of a study of beta chain features in type 1 diabetes. This table comes from immunoSEQ multiplex PCR, and its TCRdb copy is limited to in-frame clones, with some not included. This table has about 160,000 clones, about 10% appearing once. The sequenced sample consisted of central memory CD4+ T cells from blood. Every receptor here comes from a woman aged 25 to 39 with type 1 diabetes. Both conserved end residues are part of each CDR3. The D gene is left open where the match is weak. Clone size is stated in some rows and not others, as once, few, many or a class when expanded.

>TRBV19|TRBJ2-7|TRBD2|few
CASSIRLAAFYEQYF
TGTGCCAGTAGTATTAGGCTAGCGGCATTCTACGAGCAGTACTTC
>TRBV7-9|TRBJ1-1|-|-
CASSLSQGNTEAFF
TGTGCCAGCAGCTTATCTCAGGGGAACACTGAAGCTTTCTTT
>TRBV6-6|TRBJ1-1|-|few
CATGMNTEAFF
TGTGCCACCGGGATGAACACTGAAGCTTTCTTT
>TRBV2|TRBJ2-1|-|few
CASRTETNNEQFF
TGTGCCAGCAGGACGGAGACTAACAATGAGCAGTTCTTC
>TRBV30|TRBJ2-3|TRBD2|-
CAWGRGADTQYF
TGTGCCTGGGGCCGGGGGGCAGATACGCAGTATTTT
>TRBV4-1|TRBJ2-1|TRBD2|few
CASSRPAGTSSYNEQFF
TGCGCCAGCAGCCGACCGGCCGGGACTAGCTCCTACAATGAGCAGTTCTTC
>TRBV9|TRBJ2-7|TRBD2|few
CASSRGLAALEQYF
TGTGCCAGCAGCCGTGGACTAGCGGCCCTCGAGCAGTACTTC
>TRBV5-8|TRBJ2-2|TRBD2|few
CASSSRREAGELFF
TGTGCCAGCAGCTCCCGACGGGAGGCCGGGGAGCTGTTTTTT
>TRBV28|TRBJ2-1|TRBD2|-
CASSRTSGRRVGHNEQFF
TGTGCCAGCAGCCGGACTAGCGGGAGGAGGGTGGGACACAATGAGCAGTTCTTC
>TRBV27|TRBJ1-5|TRBD1|-
CATKRGPYQPQHF
TGTGCCACCAAGAGGGGGCCCTATCAGCCCCAGCATTTT